This T cell receptor (beta chain) was obtained from a study of CD8 T cells in ankylosing spondylitis. This clonotype has ten or more counts. The antigen is undetermined. Overall study results and limits: Matched ankylosing spondylitis synovial fluid reportedly showed significant enrichment of disease-linked clones. Both synovial fluid and blood in reactive arthritis had previously been reported to carry some motif variants.

The germline CDR1 and CDR2 sequences are SQVTM and ANQGSEA. The CDR3 is 14 residues long. V shed 6 bases, J shed 6 bases, and the junction held 10 bases outside the gene matches. Using quantitative 5'-RACE with molecular barcodes, the authors made TCR beta libraries. A single record per CDR3 protein comes from TCRdb applying MiXCR to the 5' RACE reads. The sample lists fewer than 400,000 distinct CDR3 sequences; roughly 14% were seen once. The sequence derives from a male donor with ankylosing spondylitis or in good health (not recorded which). The specimen sequenced was blood, either unsorted or a sorted T cell fraction (not recorded which). The chain uses TRBV29-1 and TRBJ1-2, with 10 bases matching TRBD1. CDR3: CSVTDRGRGNGYTF. The DNA of the CDR3 is TGCAGCGTAACAGACAGGGGGCGAGGAAATGGCTACACCTTC.